The clone carrying this T cell receptor beta chain was recorded a few times. No antigen is known for it. TCRdb re-derived calls from the 5' RACE reads in MiXCR, one entry per CDR3 protein. The repertoire holds over 200,000 distinct CDR3 sequences, with approximately 20% as singletons. These data come from a study of CD8 T cells in ankylosing spondylitis. The study, taken as a whole, reports: Blood from ankylosing spondylitis patients appeared to carry a characteristic eight-variant TCR beta motif. There was reportedly significant enrichment of clones that were disease-linked in matched ankylosing spondylitis synovial fluid.

Trimming took off 10 bases at V and 1 base at J, with 10 bases between the two ends. Germline CDR1 reads MDHEN; CDR2 reads SYDVKM. The CDR3 extends over 13 amino acids. The TCR was taken from a male donor with ankylosing spondylitis. The chain couples TRBV28 to TRBJ2-2; D remains ambiguous. Specimen: blood, either unsorted or a sorted T cell fraction (not recorded which). The CDR3 region has the DNA TGTGCCACCGTAGGAGAGAACACCGGGGAGCTGTTTTTT. This gives the protein CATVGENTGELFF.